One sample yielded the 27 T cell receptor beta chains listed below, sequenced in a study of blood T cells in healthy people across ages. Together with a sample-barcoded 5' primer, a J-beta primer mix was included in a second PCR lasting roughly 6 to 12 cycles. TCRdb used MiXCR to reprocess the 5' RACE reads, holding one entry per CDR3 protein. This table holds roughly 680,000 distinct CDR3 sequences, roughly 50% found once. Sequencing was carried out using blood. These TCRs come from a woman aged 55-69 years in good health.

The gene calls are TRBV7-9 and TRBJ1-2, with 7 bases lining up with TRBD1. The germline CDR1 and CDR2 sequences are SEHNR and FQNEAQ (reference sequence). Germline trimming cut 5 bases from V and 4 bases from J; bases unmatched to any gene: 10. The CDR3 sequence is 15 residues long. CDR3 sequence (DNA): TGTGCCAGCAGCCGGGACAGCCCTATCGGCTATGGCTACACCTTC. Protein sequence: CASSRDSPIGYGYTF. The variable domain in full, completed from reference TRBV7-9 and TRBJ1-2, reads DTGVSQNPRHKITKRGQNVTFRCDPISEHNRLYWYRQTLGQGPEFLTYFQNEAQLEKSRLLSDRFSAERPKGSFSTLEIQRTEQGDSAMYLCASSRDSPIGYGYTFGSGTRLTVV.

This clonotype was observed a few times. The genes are TRBV6-5 and TRBJ2-7; D call uncertain. The V gene lost 8 bases and the J gene lost 4 bases, with 9 bases spanning the gap. The V gene's germline CDR1 is MNHEY and CDR2 SVGAGI. The CDR3 covers 11 residues. The CDR3 region is CASRGLYEQYF. The CDR3, as DNA: TGTGCCAGCCGAGGTTTATACGAGCAGTACTTC.

The CDR3 bases are TGTGCCAGCAGCTTAGCCGCTAGCGGGACGATCCCCGGAGAAGATACGCAGTATTTT. Amino acid sequence: CASSLAASGTIPGEDTQYF. J is TRBJ2-3 and V is TRBV7-2; 9 bases agree with TRBD2. The CDR3 covers 19 residues. The germline gives CDR1 SGHTA, CDR2 FQGNSA. Trimming removed 0 bases from V and 5 bases from J; junction bases left unmatched: 15.

The rearrangement links TRBV20-1 to TRBJ2-5, with TRBD1 identical over 7 bases. Germline V gene sequence: CDR1 DFQATT, CDR2 SNEGSKA (reference sequence). The length of the CDR3 is 13 residues. V lost 3 bases to trimming and J lost 4 bases; unmatched junction nucleotides: 5. The CDR3 reads CSASRRGRETQYF. The CDR3 DNA reads TGCAGTGCTAGCAGAAGGGGGCGAGAGACCCAGTACTTC.

The genes are TRBV5-1 and TRBJ2-5; 11 bases map to TRBD2. The CDR3 runs to 19 residues. CDR1 is SGHRS, CDR2 YFSETQ, per germline. The trim removed 4 bases at V and 1 base at J, leaving 15 bases unmatched. The CDR3, as DNA: TGCGCCAGCAGCCGAGTAAGACTAGCGGGAAGGGAGCTCCAAGAGACCCAGTACTTC. It encodes CASSRVRLAGRELQETQYF.

The chain joins TRBV2 to TRBJ1-2; D unclear. This CDR3 comprises 13 residues. Germline loops: CDR1 SNHLY, CDR2 FYNNEI. V gave up 8 bases and J gave up 4 bases, with 14 bases separating them. The CDR3 region has the DNA TGTGCCAGCGCCTTCTTAGGGATCTATGGCTACACCTTC. This encodes CASAFLGIYGYTF.

There are a few counts of this clonotype. The V gene is TRBV7-2, the J gene TRBJ2-5, with TRBD2 matching over 7 bases. Trimming removed 1 base from V and 7 bases from J; junction bases left unmatched: 12. Per the germline V gene, CDR1 is SGHTA and CDR2 is FQGNSA. The CDR3 contains 16 residues. CDR3 nucleotides: TGTGCCAGCAGCTTAGGGCGAGGACTAGTCGTCGGGACCCAGTACTTC. Its translation: CASSLGRGLVVGTQYF. Drawing the rest from reference TRBV7-2 and TRBJ2-5, the complete variable domain is GAGVSQSPSNKVTEKGKDVELRCDPISGHTALYWYRQSLGQGLEFLIYFQGNSAPDKSGLPSDRFSAERTGGSVSTLTIQRTQQEDSAVYLCASSLGRGLVVGTQYFGPGTRLLVL.

The chain couples TRBV5-1 to TRBJ2-5; D uncertain. CDR1 SGHRS and CDR2 YFSETQ come from the germline V gene. Deletions cut 0 bases from V and 4 bases from J, with 7 bases between. The CDR3 is made up of 13 amino acids. The CDR3 DNA follows: TGCGCCAGCAGCTTGGCCGTGAGAGAGACCCAGTACTTC. Translated, it gives CASSLAVRETQYF.

The DNA for the CDR3 is TGTGCCATCAGTGAACGCACTGAAGCTTTCTTT. Encoded protein: CAISERTEAFF. The gene calls are TRBV10-3 and TRBJ1-1; no reliable D call. Looked up from germline, CDR1 is ENHRY and CDR2 is SYGVKD. There are 11 residues in the CDR3. V was trimmed by 3 bases and J by 4 bases, leaving 3 bases between them.

A few counts support this clonotype. The chain has TRBV10-3 and TRBJ1-1; D call uncertain. The V gene lost 2 bases and the J gene lost 3 bases, with 13 bases spanning the gap. Germline assignment: CDR1 ENHRY and CDR2 SYGVKD. This CDR3 has 15 residues. CDR3 coding DNA: TGTGCCATCAGTGAGACTTACGGGGAGGACACTGAAGCTTTCTTT. This encodes CAISETYGEDTEAFF.

This sequence joins TRBV15 and TRBJ2-1; 13 bases are shared with TRBD2. This CDR3 comprises 13 residues. The germline V gene has CDR1 LNHNV and CDR2 YYDKDF (reference sequence). V shed 9 bases, J shed 7 bases, and the junction held 3 bases outside the gene matches. CDR3 nucleotides: TGTGCCACGAAACTAGCGGGAGGGAATGAGCAGTTCTTC. Its protein product is CATKLAGGNEQFF. Based on the CDR3 plus reference TRBV15 and TRBJ2-1, the full variable domain is DAMVIQNPRYQVTQFGKPVTLSCSQTLNHNVMYWYQQKSSQAPKLLFHYYDKDFNNEADTPDNFQSRRPNTSFCFLDIRSPGLGDTAMYLCATKLAGGNEQFFGPGTRLTVL.

The V call is TRBV7-2, the J call TRBJ1-5, with D tentatively TRBD1 (6 bases). The CDR3 consists of 14 residues. V was pared by 5 bases and J by 5 bases, with 13 bases between. Per germline, CDR1 SGHTA and CDR2 FQGNSA. For the CDR3, the DNA is TGTGCCAGCAGCCGGGGGCCAGAGGATCAGCCCCAGCATTTT. Protein: CASSRGPEDQPQHF.

This clonotype was counted a few times. The chain carries TRBV4-1 and TRBJ2-7; 9 positions agree with TRBD1. Per the germline V gene, CDR1 is MGHRA and CDR2 is YSYEKL. The CDR3 sequence is 15 residues long. The trim removed 4 bases at V and 2 bases at J, leaving 6 bases unmatched. The CDR3 DNA follows: TGCGCCAGCAGCCCTAAAGGGACAGGGCCCTACGAGCAGTACTTC. This encodes CASSPKGTGPYEQYF.

The CDR3 DNA follows: TGTGCCACCAGTGATCCTCGGACAGGGAGGAGCGAGCAGTACTTC. Translation: CATSDPRTGRSEQYF. The rearrangement links TRBV24-1 to TRBJ2-7; TRBD1 matches 8 bases. Trimming took 3 bases from V and 6 from J; bases not matched to a gene: 9. CDR3 length: 15 residues. Per germline, CDR1 KGHDR and CDR2 SFDVKD.

V gene TRBV7-2 combines with J gene TRBJ1-1, with D hard to call. The CDR3 is made up of 13 amino acids. Germline-derived CDR1 and CDR2 are SGHTA and FQGNSA. The ends were cut back, 3 bases at V and 6 bases at J, with 11 bases in the middle. The CDR3 reads CASSFGRQAEAFF. CDR3 DNA sequence: TGTGCCAGCAGCTTCGGTCGGCAGGCTGAAGCTTTCTTT.

In its sample, this clonotype was seen a few times. The V gene is TRBV5-1, the J gene TRBJ2-5, with 11 bases fitting TRBD2. V shed 0 bases, J shed 4 bases, and the junction held 2 bases outside the gene matches. The germline CDR1 and CDR2 sequences are SGHRS and YFSETQ. CDR3 size: 15 residues. The CDR3 reads CASSLATSGRETQYF. CDR3 DNA sequence: TGCGCCAGCAGCTTGGCAACTAGCGGGAGAGAGACCCAGTACTTC.

This clonotype was found a few times. V gene TRBV10-3 combines with J gene TRBJ2-7, with 11 bases lining up with TRBD2. Germline trimming cut 7 bases from V and 4 bases from J; bases unmatched to any gene: 6. The V gene's germline CDR1 is ENHRY and CDR2 SYGVKD. This CDR3 region has 14 residues. The CDR3 sequence is CAITPTSGIYEQYF. CDR3 DNA sequence: TGTGCCATCACCCCGACTAGCGGGATTTACGAGCAGTACTTC.

The chain recombines TRBV4-3 with TRBJ2-1; possibly TRBD2 for D (6 bases). Trimming removed 1 base from V and 0 bases from J, with 10 bases in between. The CDR3 length is 16 residues. CDR1 is LGHNA and CDR2 is YSLEER in the germline V gene. The CDR3 DNA sequence: TGCGCCAGCAGCCAAGCGGGAGCGGGCTCCTACAATGAGCAGTTCTTC. As protein: CASSQAGAGSYNEQFF.

The chain links TRBV19 to TRBJ2-6; D is undetermined. The V gene's germline CDR1 is LNHDA and CDR2 SQIVND (reference sequence). V lost 3 bases to trimming and J lost 12 bases, with 15 bases between them. The CDR3 consists of 14 residues. The CDR3 loop is CASSIPTGTGVLTF. As DNA, the CDR3 is TGTGCCAGTAGTATCCCGACCGGAACCGGCGTCCTGACTTTC. Looking up the rest from reference TRBV19 and TRBJ2-6 gives the full variable domain: DGGITQSPKYLFRKEGQNVTLSCEQNLNHDAMYWYRQDPGQGLRLIYYSQIVNDFQKGDIAEGYSVSREKKESFPLTVTSAQKNPTAFYLCASSIPTGTGVLTFGAGSRLTVL.

A few counts support this clonotype. V is TRBV9 and J is TRBJ1-3, with D hard to call. Germline V lookup: CDR1 SGDLS, CDR2 YYNGEE. This CDR3 region has 13 residues. V lost 0 bases and J lost 2, with 3 bases in between. The CDR3 DNA follows: TGTGCCAGCAGCGTAGACACTGGAAACACCATATATTTT. It codes for CASSVDTGNTIYF.

The chain couples TRBV29-1 to TRBJ2-3, with unresolved D. The V gene's germline CDR1 is SQVTM and CDR2 ANQGSEA. Trimming removed 4 bases from V and 0 bases from J, with 11 bases in between. CDR3 length: 14 amino acids. Here the CDR3 reads CSVVLVLSTDTQYF. CDR3 DNA: TGCAGCGTTGTATTAGTACTGAGCACAGATACGCAGTATTTT.

This clonotype was counted only a few times. The chain is built from TRBV5-1 and TRBJ2-1; no definite D call. Trimming stripped 4 bases from V and 3 bases from J, with 14 bases between. In germline, CDR1 is SGHRS, CDR2 YFSETQ. CDR3 size: 15 residues. DNA for the CDR3: TGCGCCAGCAGCCTAAACGGTGGCGTCTACAATGAGCAGTTCTTC. This translates into CASSLNGGVYNEQFF.

This clonotype appeared a few times. The chain recombines TRBV9 with TRBJ2-3, with D hard to call. V lost 3 bases to trimming and J lost 7 bases, with 15 bases between them. CDR3 length equals 14 residues. Germline CDR1 reads SGDLS; CDR2 reads YYNGEE. CDR3 sequence reads: CASSGAPRGYTQYF. The CDR3, as DNA: TGTGCCAGCAGCGGCGCTCCCAGAGGATATACGCAGTATTTT. Supplemented by reference TRBV9 and TRBJ2-3, the full variable domain reads DSGVTQTPKHLITATGQRVTLRCSPRSGDLSVYWYQQSLDQGLQFLIQYYNGEERAKGNILERFSAQQFPDLHSELNLSSLELGDSALYFCASSGAPRGYTQYFGPGTRLTVL.

In DNA, the CDR3 is TGTGCCTGGAGAGCTAGCGGAGCTTCCTACAATGAGCAGTTCTTC. Translated: CAWRASGASYNEQFF. The chain joins TRBV30 to TRBJ2-1, with 7 bases identical to TRBD2. The CDR3 is made up of 15 amino acids. Germline V CDR1 and CDR2: GTSNPN, SVGIG (reference sequence). Losses at the gene ends were 3 bases for V and 1 base for J; bases not matched to a gene: 6.

V usage is TRBV4-3 and J usage is TRBJ1-2; 7 bases line up with TRBD1. V was pared by 0 bases and J by 2 bases, with 6 bases of the junction left unmatched. This CDR3 has 16 amino acids. Germline CDR1 LGHNA, CDR2 YSLEER. This CDR3 reads CASSQDWTGPNYGYTF. The CDR3 DNA follows: TGCGCCAGCAGCCAAGATTGGACAGGACCAAACTATGGCTACACCTTC.

The chain carries TRBV20-1 and TRBJ2-1; 8 bases agree with TRBD2. Germline V gene sequence: CDR1 DFQATT, CDR2 SNEGSKA (reference sequence). The V segment lost 5 bases and the J segment 6 bases; nucleotides outside the gene matches: 9. This CDR3 region has 14 residues. The CDR3 loop reads CSALLSGNRNEQFF. The CDR3 DNA is TGCAGTGCTCTCCTTAGCGGGAACCGCAATGAGCAGTTCTTC.

The CDR3 here is CASSLGLNHEQYF. The CDR3 DNA sequence: TGTGCCAGCAGCTTGGGCTTAAACCACGAGCAGTACTTC. This chain links TRBV7-2 with TRBJ2-1; D not certain. The J call is doubtful: the DNA matches TRBJ2-7 better. Germline loops: CDR1 SGHTA, CDR2 FQGNSA. The CDR3 runs to 13 residues.